This is a list of T cell receptor beta chains from one sample in a study of cytotoxic CD8 clonotypes in ibrutinib-treated CLL. TCRdb's copy holds only in-frame clones and misses some; the assay was immunoSEQ multiplex PCR. The sample has around 200,000 clones, roughly 73% seen once. Sequenced material: PBMCs, taken after 12 months of ibrutinib treatment. All receptors derive from a human donor with chronic lymphocytic leukemia. Both conserved end residues are part of each CDR3. The D gene is left open where the match is weak. Rows may omit the clone size; those that give it use once, few, many or a size class.

v_gene: TRBV6-1
d_gene: TRBD1
j_gene: TRBJ1-1
abundance: once
CDR3aa: CASSPQGGVTEAFF
CDR3nt: TGTGCCAGCAGTCCCCAGGGGGGGGTCACTGAAGCTTTCTTT

v_gene: TRBV21-1
d_gene: -
j_gene: TRBJ2-3
abundance: -
CDR3aa: CASSQLWGSSTDTQYF
CDR3nt: TGTGCCAGCAGCCAACTCTGGGGGTCTAGCACAGATACGCAGTATTTT

v_gene: TRBV6-6
d_gene: -
j_gene: TRBJ1-4
abundance: few
CDR3aa: CASSSPIDKGGLFF
CDR3nt: TGTGCCAGCAGTTCCCCGATCGACAAAGGAGGACTGTTTTTT

v_gene: TRBV27
d_gene: -
j_gene: TRBJ2-1
abundance: few
CDR3aa: CASSTYHVTGSDAYNEQFF
CDR3nt: TGTGCCAGCAGTACATACCACGTGACCGGGAGCGACGCCTACAATGAGCAGTTCTTC

v_gene: TRBV6-5
d_gene: -
j_gene: TRBJ2-3
abundance: -
CDR3aa: CASSYSVGAGTQYF
CDR3nt: TGTGCCAGCAGTTACTCGGTGGGGGCGGGTACGCAGTATTTT

v_gene: TRBV6-4
d_gene: TRBD2
j_gene: TRBJ2-3
abundance: -
CDR3aa: CASRSWTSGGDTQYF
CDR3nt: TGTGCCAGCAGGAGCTGGACTAGCGGGGGAGATACGCAGTATTTT

v_gene: TRBV6-5
d_gene: -
j_gene: TRBJ2-1
abundance: once
CDR3aa: CASYGSNEQFF
CDR3nt: TGTGCCAGCTATGGGTCGAATGAGCAGTTCTTC

v_gene: TRBV9
d_gene: -
j_gene: TRBJ1-5
abundance: -
CDR3aa: CASSPPGSNQPQHF
CDR3nt: TGTGCCAGCAGCCCACCGGGGAGCAATCAGCCCCAGCATTTT

v_gene: TRBV5-1
d_gene: TRBD2
j_gene: TRBJ2-1
abundance: -
CDR3aa: CASSPGLAEYNEQFF
CDR3nt: TGCGCCAGCAGCCCGGGACTAGCGGAATACAATGAGCAGTTCTTC

v_gene: TRBV28
d_gene: -
j_gene: TRBJ1-2
abundance: -
CDR3aa: CASSLAGGDTNYGYTF
CDR3nt: TGTGCCAGCAGTTTAGCGGGAGGGGACACCAACTATGGCTACACCTTC

v_gene: TRBV28
d_gene: -
j_gene: TRBJ2-7
abundance: -
CDR3aa: CASQNPGTTYEQYF
CDR3nt: TGTGCCAGCCAAAATCCCGGGACCACCTACGAGCAGTACTTC

v_gene: TRBV5-5
d_gene: TRBD1
j_gene: TRBJ1-1
abundance: -
CDR3aa: CASSLSVGGNTEAFF
CDR3nt: TGTGCCAGCAGCTTATCGGTAGGGGGCAACACTGAAGCTTTCTTT

v_gene: TRBV28
d_gene: TRBD1
j_gene: TRBJ1-2
abundance: -
CDR3aa: CASRAGTGGVDGYTF
CDR3nt: TGTGCCAGCAGGGCCGGGACAGGGGGTGTCGATGGCTACACCTTC

v_gene: TRBV28
d_gene: -
j_gene: TRBJ2-7
abundance: -
CDR3aa: CASSSAVNPQGPSYEQYF
CDR3nt: TGTGCCAGCAGTTCCGCCGTAAACCCCCAGGGGCCTTCCTACGAGCAGTACTTC

v_gene: TRBV28
d_gene: -
j_gene: TRBJ2-7
abundance: -
CDR3aa: CASSLKFFPYEQYF
CDR3nt: TGTGCCAGCAGTTTGAAGTTTTTCCCTTACGAGCAGTACTTC

v_gene: TRBV11-2
d_gene: -
j_gene: TRBJ1-1
abundance: few
CDR3aa: CASSLSEPSRMNTEAFF
CDR3nt: TGTGCCAGCAGCCTTAGCGAACCAAGTAGAATGAACACTGAAGCTTTCTTT

v_gene: TRBV28
d_gene: TRBD2
j_gene: TRBJ2-7
abundance: once
CDR3aa: CAIQRDSEGYEQYF
CDR3nt: TGTGCCATACAGCGGGATTCGGAGGGGTACGAGCAGTACTTC

v_gene: TRBV4-1
d_gene: TRBD1
j_gene: TRBJ1-4
abundance: -
CDR3aa: CASSPRDSQTTNEKLFF
CDR3nt: TGCGCCAGCAGCCCCCGGGACAGTCAGACTACTAATGAAAAACTGTTTTTT

v_gene: TRBV6-6
d_gene: -
j_gene: TRBJ2-3
abundance: -
CDR3aa: CATQPTGDTQYF
CDR3nt: TGTGCCACCCAACCGACGGGAGATACGCAGTATTTT

v_gene: TRBV21-1
d_gene: -
j_gene: TRBJ2-7
abundance: -
CDR3aa: CASSKAGQASLRYEQYF
CDR3nt: TGTGCCAGCAGCAAAGCCGGACAGGCCTCTCTCAGGTACGAGCAGTACTTC

v_gene: TRBV30
d_gene: -
j_gene: TRBJ2-5
abundance: -
CDR3aa: CAWSVGTETQYF
CDR3nt: TGTGCCTGGAGTGTAGGGACAGAGACCCAGTACTTC

v_gene: TRBV10-2
d_gene: TRBD2
j_gene: TRBJ2-5
abundance: -
CDR3aa: CASSTLAGIQETQYF
CDR3nt: TGCGCCAGCAGTACCCTAGCGGGGATACAAGAGACCCAGTACTTC

v_gene: TRBV6-1
d_gene: -
j_gene: TRBJ2-3
abundance: -
CDR3aa: CASSEVADTDTQYF
CDR3nt: TGTGCCAGCAGTGAAGTGGCAGACACAGATACGCAGTATTTT

v_gene: TRBV6-4
d_gene: -
j_gene: TRBJ1-2
abundance: -
CDR3aa: CASSDSSLGNYGYTF
CDR3nt: TGTGCCAGCAGTGACTCGAGTCTGGGGAACTATGGCTACACCTTC

v_gene: TRBV2
d_gene: TRBD1
j_gene: TRBJ1-5
abundance: few
CDR3aa: CASSGQGFGNQPQHF
CDR3nt: TGTGCCAGCAGTGGACAGGGATTTGGCAATCAGCCCCAGCATTTT

v_gene: TRBV2
d_gene: -
j_gene: TRBJ2-5
abundance: -
CDR3aa: CASSEGIKETQYF
CDR3nt: TGTGCCAGCAGTGAGGGCATTAAAGAGACCCAGTACTTC